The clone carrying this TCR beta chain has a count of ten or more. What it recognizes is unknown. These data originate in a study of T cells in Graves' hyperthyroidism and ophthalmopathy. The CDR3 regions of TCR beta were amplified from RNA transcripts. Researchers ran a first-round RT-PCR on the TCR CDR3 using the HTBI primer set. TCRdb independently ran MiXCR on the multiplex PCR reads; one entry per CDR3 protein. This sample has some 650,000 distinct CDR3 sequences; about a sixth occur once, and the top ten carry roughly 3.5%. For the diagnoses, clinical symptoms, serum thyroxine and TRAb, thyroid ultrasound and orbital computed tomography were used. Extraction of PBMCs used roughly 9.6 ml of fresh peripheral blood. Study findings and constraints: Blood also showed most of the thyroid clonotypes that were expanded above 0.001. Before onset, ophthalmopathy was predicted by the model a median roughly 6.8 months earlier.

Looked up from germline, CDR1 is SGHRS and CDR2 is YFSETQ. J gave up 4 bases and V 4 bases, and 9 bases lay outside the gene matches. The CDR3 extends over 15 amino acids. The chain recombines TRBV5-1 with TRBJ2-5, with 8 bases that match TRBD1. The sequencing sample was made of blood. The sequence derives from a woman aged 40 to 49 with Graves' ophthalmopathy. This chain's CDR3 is CASSLGQGVGETQYF. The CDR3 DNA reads TGCGCCAGCAGCCTCGGACAGGGAGTGGGAGAGACCCAGTACTTC.